This TCR beta chain was recorded in a study of T cells in Graves' hyperthyroidism and ophthalmopathy. The investigators amplified TCR beta CDR3 regions from RNA transcripts. In the first-round RT-PCR of the TCR CDR3, the HTBI primer set was used. TCRdb processed the multiplex PCR reads anew with MiXCR; each CDR3 protein has one entry. This sample carries some 490,000 distinct CDR3 sequences, 15% to 20% of them seen once, and the ten largest clones take roughly 29%. Not enrolled were patients with uncontrolled infection, other autoimmune disease, pregnancy or lactation. The source of the PBMCs was less than 12 ml of fresh peripheral blood. Germline values: CDR1 DFQATT, CDR2 SNEGSKA (reference sequence). There are 14 residues in the CDR3. The ends were cut back, 3 bases at V and 3 bases at J, with 12 bases in the middle.

The sequence derives from a woman aged 25 to 39 with Graves' ophthalmopathy. The specimen sequenced was blood. V and J are TRBV20-1 and TRBJ1-5, with D perhaps TRBD1 (6 bases). CDR3 bases: TGCAGTGCTAGCAAAACAGGGATCAATCAGCCCCAGCATTTT. Its translation is CSASKTGINQPQHF.